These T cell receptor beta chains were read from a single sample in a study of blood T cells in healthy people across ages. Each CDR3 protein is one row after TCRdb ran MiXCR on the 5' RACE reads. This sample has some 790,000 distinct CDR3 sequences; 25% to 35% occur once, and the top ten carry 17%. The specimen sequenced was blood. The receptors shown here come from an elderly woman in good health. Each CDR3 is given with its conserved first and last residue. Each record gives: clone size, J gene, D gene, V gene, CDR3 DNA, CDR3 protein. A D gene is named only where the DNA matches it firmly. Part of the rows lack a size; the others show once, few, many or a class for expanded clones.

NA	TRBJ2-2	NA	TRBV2	TGTGCCAGCAGTGAAAACCGGGTCACTAAGACCGGGGAGCTGTTTTTT	CASSENRVTKTGELFF
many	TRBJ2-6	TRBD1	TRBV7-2	TGTGCCAGCAGCTTAGCAACAGGGGGCTTAGCTGGGGCCAACGTCCTGACTTTC	CASSLATGGLAGANVLTF
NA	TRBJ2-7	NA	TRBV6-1	NA	CASSEVGQGNERYF
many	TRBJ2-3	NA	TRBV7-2	TGTGCCAGCAAAGTTGACTCTTACACAGATACGCAGTATTTT	CASKVDSYTDTQYF
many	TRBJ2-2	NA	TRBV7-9	TGTGCCAGCAGCTTAGTTTGGGGAGCTCGCAGCGTGGAGCTGTTTTTT	CASSLVWGARSVELFF
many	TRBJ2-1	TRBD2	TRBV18	TGTGCCAGCTCACCATTTTTAGCGGGGGAAAAACACAATGAGCAGTTCTTC	CASSPFLAGEKHNEQFF
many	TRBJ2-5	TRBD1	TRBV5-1	TGCGCCAGCAGCTGGCTCCCAGGGGGACAAGAGACCCAGTACTTC	CASSWLPGGQETQYF
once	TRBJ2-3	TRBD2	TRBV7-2	TGTGCCAGCAGCTTATTAGCGGGAGTAGTTGAAGATACGCAGTATTTT	CASSLLAGVVEDTQYF
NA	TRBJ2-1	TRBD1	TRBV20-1	TGCAGTGCACCCGGGGGACAGGGAATCAATGAGCAGTTCTTC	CSAPGGQGINEQFF
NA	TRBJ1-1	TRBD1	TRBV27	TGTGCCAGCAGTAGGTACAGGGGGCTATACACTGAAGCTTTCTTT	CASSRYRGLYTEAFF
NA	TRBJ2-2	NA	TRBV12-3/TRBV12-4	TGTGCCAGCAGTCAGGAGAACACCGGGGAGCTGTTTTTT	CASSQENTGELFF
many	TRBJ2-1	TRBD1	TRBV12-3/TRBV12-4	TGTGCCAGCAGTTTAGCGACAGGGGTGCCGAGGTCCTACAATGAGCAGTTCTTC	CASSLATGVPRSYNEQFF
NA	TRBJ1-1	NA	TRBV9	TGTGCCAGCACCTCATCCAGAGACAGCTGGAGCACTGAAGCTTTCTTT	CASTSSRDSWSTEAFF
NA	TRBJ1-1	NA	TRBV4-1	TGCGCCAGCAGCCCCCGCTGGGGCGGGGGGCACACTGAAGCTTTCTTT	CASSPRWGGGHTEAFF
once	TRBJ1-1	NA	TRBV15	TGTGCCACCAGCAGAGGCGGGGGTGGGACTGAAGCTTTCTTT	CATSRGGGGTEAFF
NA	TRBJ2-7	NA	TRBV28	TGTGTCAGCAGTTCTCGGCTTAATGGTGGGCAGTACTTC	CVSSSRLNGGQYF
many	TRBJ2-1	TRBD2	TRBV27	TGTGCCAGCAGGGATAGCGGGGGGCACAACAATGAGCAGTTCTTC	CASRDSGGHNNEQFF
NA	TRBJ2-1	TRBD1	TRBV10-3	TGTGCCATGTCGCCGGGACAGGGATACGGCGAGCAGTTCTTC	CAMSPGQGYGEQFF
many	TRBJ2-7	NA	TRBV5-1	TGCGCCAGCAGCTTGGCGTCAGGGGCGGGTTCCTACGAGCAGTACTTC	CASSLASGAGSYEQYF
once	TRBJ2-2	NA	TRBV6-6	TGTGCCAGCACCCAAAGGGGGGGGAACACCGGGGAGCTGTTTTTT	CASTQRGGNTGELFF
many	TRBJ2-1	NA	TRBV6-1	TGTGCCAGCAGTGAAGTCACGCCGGCCAGCCTGATTCCTGCCTACAATGAGCAGTTCTTC	CASSEVTPASLIPAYNEQFF
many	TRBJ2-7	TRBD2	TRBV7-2	TGTGCCAGCAGCTTTGGAAGCACTAGCGTAGACTACGAGCAGTACTTC	CASSFGSTSVDYEQYF